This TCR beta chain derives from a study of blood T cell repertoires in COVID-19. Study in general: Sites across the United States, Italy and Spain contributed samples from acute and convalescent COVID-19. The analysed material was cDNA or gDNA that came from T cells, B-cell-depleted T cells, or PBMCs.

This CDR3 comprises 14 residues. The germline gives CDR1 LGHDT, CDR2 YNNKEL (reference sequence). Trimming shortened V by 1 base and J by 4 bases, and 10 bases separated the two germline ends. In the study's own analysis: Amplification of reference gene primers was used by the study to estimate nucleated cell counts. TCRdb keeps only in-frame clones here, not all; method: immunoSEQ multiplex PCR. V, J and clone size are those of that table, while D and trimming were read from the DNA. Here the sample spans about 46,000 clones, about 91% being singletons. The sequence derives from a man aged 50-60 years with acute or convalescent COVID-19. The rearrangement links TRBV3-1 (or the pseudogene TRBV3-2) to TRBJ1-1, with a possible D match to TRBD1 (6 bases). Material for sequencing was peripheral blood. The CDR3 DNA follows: TGTGCCAGCAGCCAAGCAAGGACAGTCACTGAAGCTTTCTTT. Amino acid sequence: CASSQARTVTEAFF.